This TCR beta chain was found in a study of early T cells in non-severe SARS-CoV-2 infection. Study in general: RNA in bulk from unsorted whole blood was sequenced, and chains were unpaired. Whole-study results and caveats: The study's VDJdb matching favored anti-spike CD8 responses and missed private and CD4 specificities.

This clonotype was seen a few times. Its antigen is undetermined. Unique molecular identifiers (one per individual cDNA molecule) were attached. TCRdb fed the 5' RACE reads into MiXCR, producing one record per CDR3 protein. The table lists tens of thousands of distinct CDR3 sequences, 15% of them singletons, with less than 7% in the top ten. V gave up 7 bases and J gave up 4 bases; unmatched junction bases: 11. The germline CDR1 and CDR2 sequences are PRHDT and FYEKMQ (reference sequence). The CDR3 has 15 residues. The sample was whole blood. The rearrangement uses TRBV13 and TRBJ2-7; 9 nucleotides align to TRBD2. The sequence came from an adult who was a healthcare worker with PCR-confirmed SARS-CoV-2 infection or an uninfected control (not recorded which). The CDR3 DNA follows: TGTGCCAGCACAGGGGGACTAGCCTCTCGGTACGAGCAGTACTTC. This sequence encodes CASTGGLASRYEQYF.